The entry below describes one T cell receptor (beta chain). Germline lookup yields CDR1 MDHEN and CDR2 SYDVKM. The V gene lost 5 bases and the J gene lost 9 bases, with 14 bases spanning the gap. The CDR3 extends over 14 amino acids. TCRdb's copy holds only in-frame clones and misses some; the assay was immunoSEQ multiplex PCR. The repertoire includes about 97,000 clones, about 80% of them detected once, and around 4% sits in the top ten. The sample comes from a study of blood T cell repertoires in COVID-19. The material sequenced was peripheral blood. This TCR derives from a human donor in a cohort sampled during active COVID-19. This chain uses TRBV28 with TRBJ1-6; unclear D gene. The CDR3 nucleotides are TGTGCCAGCAGTCCTTGGGCCAATGGTTCACCCCTCCACTTT. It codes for CASSPWANGSPLHF.